These 32 T cell receptor beta chains originate from one sample sequenced in a study of blood T cell repertoires in COVID-19. Method: immunoSEQ multiplex PCR; TCRdb's copy keeps in-frame clones and lacks some. The sample carries about 170,000 clones, around four fifths recorded once. The sequencing sample was made of PBMCs or T cells enriched from blood (not recorded which). Source of these receptors: a woman between 45 and 60 years old in a cohort exposed to, infected with or recovered from COVID-19 (not recorded which).

The chain has TRBV5-5 and TRBJ1-2, with D unclear. CDR1 is SGHKS and CDR2 is YYEKEE in the germline V gene (reference sequence). The CDR3 contains 15 residues. V shed 4 bases and J shed 4 bases, with 17 bases lying between them. Here the CDR3 DNA reads TGTGCCAGCAGCCAAGTTGGGGTAGCGAGCTATGGCTACACCTTC. This gives the protein CASSQVGVASYGYTF.

The chain uses TRBV6-2 or TRBV6-3 and TRBJ2-7; 10 positions agree with TRBD2. Germline CDR1 is MNHEY and CDR2 is SVGEGT. This CDR3 region has 16 residues. V was clipped by 5 bases and J by 3 bases; unmatched bases: 10. The CDR3 loop reads CASSQGTSARYYEQYF. For the CDR3, the DNA is TGTGCCAGCAGTCAGGGGACTAGCGCGAGATACTACGAGCAGTACTTC.

This rearrangement joins TRBV11-2 to TRBJ1-2; D may be TRBD1 (6 bases). CDR1 is SGHAT and CDR2 is FQNNGV in the germline V gene. The CDR3 totals 16 residues. Trimming shortened V by 0 bases and J by 4 bases, and 15 bases separated the two germline ends. The CDR3 DNA is TGTGCCAGCAGCTTAGAGTCAGCGGGGGCGGGCTATGGCTACACCTTC. This codes for CASSLESAGAGYGYTF.

This sequence joins TRBV9 and TRBJ1-1; the match to TRBD1 covers 8 bases. The germline V gene has CDR1 SGDLS and CDR2 YYNGEE. The CDR3 contains 17 residues. V trimming: 0 bases; J trimming: 3 bases; junction bases outside the gene matches: 10. CDR3 coding DNA: TGTGCCAGCAGCGTAGCAGGGGGCTTCGGCGGGGACACTGAAGCTTTCTTT. Translated: CASSVAGGFGGDTEAFF.

The gene calls are TRBV27 and TRBJ2-7; D possibly corresponds to TRBD1 (6 bases). The CDR3 runs to 15 residues. Trimming stripped 10 bases from V and 2 bases from J, with 21 bases between. CDR1 MNHEY and CDR2 SMNVEV come from the germline V gene (reference sequence). The CDR3 nucleotides read TGTGCCACCCAAGGGTGGCAGGGGCTAACCTACGAGCAGTACTTC. This encodes CATQGWQGLTYEQYF.

The J gene is TRBJ2-5, the V gene TRBV27, with D possibly TRBD1 on 6 matching bases. This CDR3 has 18 residues. Per germline, CDR1 MNHEY and CDR2 SMNVEV (reference sequence). Trimming stripped 6 bases from V and 3 bases from J, with 26 bases between. The CDR3 DNA reads as TGTGCCAGCAGCCCCGCAATACTAACACAGGGTGGGGAAGAGACCCAGTACTTC. Translating it yields CASSPAILTQGGEETQYF.

The rearrangement links TRBV5-4 to TRBJ2-1, with TRBD2 identical over 7 bases. The germline gives CDR1 SGHNT, CDR2 YYREEE (reference sequence). CDR3 length: 16 amino acids. Trimming removed 0 bases from V and 4 bases from J; junction bases left unmatched: 7. The CDR3 sequence: CASSLGGGGTYNEQFF. CDR3 in DNA: TGTGCCAGCAGCTTGGGTGGCGGGGGAACATACAATGAGCAGTTCTTC.

The V and J genes are TRBV9 and TRBJ1-1; TRBD1 agrees at 8 bases. The CDR3 is 13 amino acids. With V trimmed by 3 bases and J by 8 bases, 6 bases remained unmatched. Looked up from germline, CDR1 is SGDLS and CDR2 is YYNGEE. CDR3 in amino acids: CASSAGQGAEAFF. In nucleotides, the CDR3 is TGTGCCAGCAGCGCTGGACAGGGCGCCGAAGCTTTCTTT.

CDR3 nucleotides: TGTGCCAGCAATCGACTAGCGGGCTACAATGAGCAGTTCTTC. Translation gives CASNRLAGYNEQFF. The chain combines TRBV2 with TRBJ2-1, with 10 positions matching TRBD2. Germline V lookup: CDR1 SNHLY, CDR2 FYNNEI. Unmatched junction bases numbered 3, after V lost 7 bases and J lost 3 bases. The CDR3 runs to 14 residues.

This chain joins TRBV10-3 and TRBJ2-3; 12 bases line up with TRBD2. Germline assignment: CDR1 ENHRY and CDR2 SYGVKD. V lost 3 bases and J lost 0; bases outside the gene matches: 13. The CDR3 sequence is 20 residues long. DNA of the CDR3: TGTGCCATCAGTGACGGGGGAGCGCCTAGCGGGGGGGTTAGCACAGATACGCAGTATTTT. Translating gives CAISDGGAPSGGVSTDTQYF.

This clone came up a few times. V usage is TRBV7-2 and J usage is TRBJ1-6; a weak D match, TRBD1 (5 bases). This CDR3 contains 15 residues. V lost 5 bases and J 5 bases, leaving 13 bases between the germline ends. CDR1 and CDR2 (germline): SGHTA, FQGNSA. CDR3 protein: CASSVQGFDNSPLHF. The DNA of the CDR3 is TGTGCCAGCAGCGTCCAGGGATTCGATAATTCACCCCTCCACTTT.

This sequence joins TRBV7-8 and TRBJ2-2, with a tentative D call TRBD1 (6 bases). The CDR3 loop spans 16 amino acids. Trimming cost V 4 bases and J 1 base, with 13 bases left between them. Germline V gives CDR1 SGHVS, CDR2 FQNEAQ. CDR3 sequence: CASSSDPGQNTGELFF. CDR3 in DNA: TGTGCCAGCAGCTCAGATCCGGGACAGAACACCGGGGAGCTGTTTTTT. Combining the CDR3 with reference TRBV7-8 and TRBJ2-2 gives the whole variable domain GAGVSQSPRYKVAKRGQDVALRCDPISGHVSLFWYQQALGQGPEFLTYFQNEAQLDKSGLPSDRFFAERPEGSVSTLKIQRTQQEDSAVYLCASSSDPGQNTGELFFGEGSRLTVL.

V usage is TRBV7-6 and J usage is TRBJ1-6; D not certain. Trimming cost V 1 base and J 6 bases, with 7 bases left between them. CDR1 and CDR2 from the germline V gene are SGHVS and FNYEAQ. This CDR3 region has 14 residues. The CDR3 is CASSLESRNSPLHF. The CDR3 DNA reads as TGTGCCAGCAGCTTAGAGTCGCGTAATTCACCCCTCCACTTT.

The rearrangement joins TRBV7-2 to TRBJ2-7; 9 nucleotides match TRBD2. The CDR3 extends over 15 amino acids. Germline V gene lookup returns CDR1 SGHTA and CDR2 FQGNSA. Germline trimming cut 5 bases from V and 2 bases from J; bases unmatched to any gene: 7. CDR3 sequence reads: CASSPRLAATYEQYF. In nucleotides, the CDR3 is TGTGCCAGCAGCCCCAGACTAGCGGCTACCTACGAGCAGTACTTC.

J is TRBJ2-7 and V is TRBV18; TRBD1 aligns across 11 bases. The germline V gene has CDR1 KGHSH and CDR2 LQKENI. The length of the CDR3 is 15 residues. The V gene end was trimmed by 5 bases and the J gene end by 2 bases; junction bases not matched to a gene: 5. This CDR3 is CASSSTGQGAYEQYF. The CDR3 DNA follows: TGTGCCAGCTCATCTACGGGACAGGGGGCCTACGAGCAGTACTTC.

The chain combines TRBV23-1 with TRBJ1-4; 7 bases fit TRBD1. TRBV23-1 is flagged as an ORF with uncertain function. J gave up 17 bases and V 2 bases, and 29 bases lay outside the gene matches. The CDR3 consists of 19 residues. CDR3 loop: CASSQPDRAHGLMKNCAFF. In DNA, the CDR3 is TGCGCCAGCAGTCAACCTGACAGGGCGCATGGATTAATGAAAAACTGTGCTTTTTTT.

This sequence joins TRBV19 and TRBJ1-1, with D possibly being TRBD1 (5 bases). Trimming stripped 1 base from V and 4 bases from J, with 10 bases between. Germline V lookup: CDR1 LNHDA, CDR2 SQIVND (reference sequence). This CDR3 is 14 amino acids long. The CDR3 here is CASSIGQGTTEAFF. Written as DNA, the CDR3 is TGTGCCAGTAGTATAGGGCAGGGCACCACTGAAGCTTTCTTT.

The CDR3, as DNA: TGTGCCAGCAGGGGACAGGGAAACACTGAAGCTTTCTTT. This sequence encodes CASRGQGNTEAFF. The chain links TRBV12-3 or TRBV12-4 to TRBJ1-1; the match to TRBD1 covers 9 bases. The junction had 1 base not matched to a gene; V was cut back by 6 bases and J by 2 bases. This CDR3 region has 13 residues.

The V call is TRBV6-5, the J call TRBJ1-5; a weak D match, TRBD1 (5 bases). The CDR3 has 15 residues. Per germline, CDR1 MNHEY and CDR2 SVGAGI. V lost 6 bases and J lost 2, with 14 bases in between. CDR3 coding DNA: TGTGCCAGCAGGCCCCCGGGGGACGGCAATCAGCCCCAGCATTTT. Translating it yields CASRPPGDGNQPQHF.

The chain has TRBV7-8 and TRBJ1-1; D possibly corresponds to TRBD1 (6 bases). The germline CDR1 and CDR2 sequences are SGHVS and FQNEAQ. V lost 0 bases to trimming and J lost 8 bases, with 13 bases between them. The CDR3 totals 14 residues. CDR3 DNA: TGTGCCAGCAGCTTAGCTCGGGGGGCCGGGGAAGCTTTCTTT. Translating gives CASSLARGAGEAFF.

The rearrangement joins TRBV24-1 to TRBJ2-3, with TRBD2 matching 11 bases. The length of the CDR3 is 17 residues. The V gene end was trimmed by 4 bases and the J gene end by 2 bases; junction bases not matched to a gene: 7. CDR1 and CDR2 from the germline V gene are KGHDR and SFDVKD. The CDR3, as DNA: TGTGCCACCAGTGACGCGGCTAGCGGGAGGCTCACAGATACGCAGTATTTT. Residues: CATSDAASGRLTDTQYF.

The V gene is TRBV7-2, the J gene TRBJ2-1; 12 positions match TRBD2. Germline V lookup: CDR1 SGHTA, CDR2 FQGNSA. CDR3 size: 19 residues. V lost 5 bases to trimming and J lost 8 bases; unmatched junction nucleotides: 19. CDR3 sequence (DNA): TGTGCCAGCAGCCCCCGGGGAGGGCCTAGCGGGGGGGCTATGTATGAGCAGTTCTTC. Amino acid sequence: CASSPRGGPSGGAMYEQFF.

The CDR3 loop reads CASSLEAGRTDTQYF. The CDR3 DNA reads TGCGCCAGCAGCTTGGAGGCGGGACGCACAGATACGCAGTATTTT. The gene calls are TRBV5-1 and TRBJ2-3, with D maybe TRBD2 (6 bases). CDR3 length: 15 residues. The V and J ends lost 0 bases and 1 base respectively, with 9 bases between them. The germline CDR1 and CDR2 sequences are SGHRS and YFSETQ.

The rearrangement links TRBV19 to TRBJ1-4; TRBD1 agrees at 8 bases. The CDR3 runs 16 residues. The germline V gene encodes CDR1 LNHDA and CDR2 SQIVND (reference sequence). V lost 4 bases to trimming and J lost 3 bases; unmatched junction nucleotides: 7. For the CDR3, the DNA is TGTGCCAGTAGTAACCCCCGGACAGGGTCTAATGAAAAACTGTTTTTT. Translating it yields CASSNPRTGSNEKLFF.

This clone was counted a single time. V usage is TRBV7-9 and J usage is TRBJ1-4; D possibly corresponds to TRBD1 (5 bases). Trimming removed 1 base at V and 3 bases at J, with 9 bases between. This CDR3 region has 15 residues. Germline lookup yields CDR1 SEHNR and CDR2 FQNEAQ (reference sequence). For the CDR3, the DNA is TGTGCCAGCAGCTTAGGCAGGGTTCCTAATGAAAAACTGTTTTTT. Its translation is CASSLGRVPNEKLFF.

J is TRBJ1-1 and V is TRBV19, with 7 bases that match TRBD1. From germline, CDR1 is LNHDA and CDR2 SQIVND (reference sequence). The V gene end was trimmed by 3 bases and the J gene end by 1 base; junction bases not matched to a gene: 5. This CDR3 is 15 amino acids long. The CDR3 loop reads CASSITPGGNTEAFF. The CDR3, as DNA: TGTGCCAGTAGTATTACTCCAGGGGGGAACACTGAAGCTTTCTTT.

The rearrangement joins TRBV27 to TRBJ2-7; D might be TRBD1 (5 bases). Germline assignment: CDR1 MNHEY and CDR2 SMNVEV (reference sequence). The CDR3 loop spans 14 amino acids. Trimming took off 0 bases at V and 2 bases at J, with 8 bases between the two ends. CDR3 nucleotides: TGTGCCAGCAGTTTATCTGGGGCGCCCTACGAGCAGTACTTC. This gives the protein CASSLSGAPYEQYF.

CDR3 nucleotide sequence: TGTGCCAGCATGAAGGACAGGTCGGGCAATCAGCCCCAGCATTTT. Translated, it gives CASMKDRSGNQPQHF. The chain carries TRBV2 and TRBJ1-5; 7 bases match TRBD1. CDR1 SNHLY and CDR2 FYNNEI come from the germline V gene. V lost 7 bases and J lost 2; bases outside the gene matches: 8. The length of the CDR3 is 15 residues.

The chain couples TRBV7-2 to TRBJ2-1; 8 bases fit TRBD1. Germline CDR1 reads SGHTA; CDR2 reads FQGNSA. The CDR3 length is 15 residues. V gave up 1 base and J gave up 8 bases; unmatched junction bases: 7. The CDR3 here is CASSLVLAGGDEQFF. CDR3 DNA sequence: TGTGCCAGCAGCTTAGTCCTGGCAGGGGGCGATGAGCAGTTCTTC.

This clone was recorded only once. The chain is built from TRBV29-1 and TRBJ1-2; 12 bases agree with TRBD1. The germline CDR1 and CDR2 sequences are SQVTM and ANQGSEA. This CDR3 is 13 amino acids long. V shed 6 bases, J shed 7 bases, and the junction held 6 bases outside the gene matches. CDR3 region: CSVAGTGGTGYTF. CDR3 nucleotides: TGCAGCGTCGCCGGGACAGGGGGCACTGGCTACACCTTC.

For the CDR3, the DNA is TGTGCCAGCAGCCCCGTTGTGGGGCAGGGTCGGAGCTATGGCTACACCTTC. Its translation: CASSPVVGQGRSYGYTF. This chain connects TRBV3-1 (or the pseudogene TRBV3-2) to TRBJ1-2; the D gene is possibly TRBD1 (5 bases). From germline, CDR1 is LGHDT and CDR2 YNNKEL (reference sequence). The CDR3 runs 17 residues. Trimming stripped 4 bases from V and 4 bases from J, with 22 bases between.

The chain combines TRBV19 with TRBJ2-3; D gene ambiguous. The CDR3 covers 15 residues. The germline V and J ends were trimmed by 3 bases and 4 bases, with 14 bases remaining between them. Germline V gives CDR1 LNHDA, CDR2 SQIVND (reference sequence). The CDR3 sequence: CASSISPGRADTQYF. CDR3 in DNA: TGTGCCAGTAGTATCTCCCCTGGTCGGGCAGATACGCAGTATTTT.